This TCR beta chain is from a study of T cells in Graves' hyperthyroidism and ophthalmopathy. Study findings and constraints: Among clonotypes expanded in thyroid above 0.001, most were also found in blood.

The diagnostic basis comprised clinical symptoms, serum thyroxine and TRAb, thyroid ultrasound and orbital computed tomography. From approximately 9.5 ml of fresh peripheral blood, PBMCs were isolated. RNA transcripts served as the template for amplifying TCR beta CDR3 regions. Primed by the HTBI set, a first-round RT-PCR was run on the TCR CDR3. TCRdb ran MiXCR on the multiplex PCR reads and lists one entry per CDR3 protein. In the table there are around 500,000 distinct CDR3 sequences, 12% to 15% of which are singletons. This clonotype was counted only a few times. What it binds is not known. V shed 7 bases and J shed 0 bases, with 10 bases lying between them. This CDR3 contains 14 residues. From germline, CDR1 is SNHLY and CDR2 FYNNEI.

The gene calls are TRBV2 and TRBJ1-5; no clear D gene. Sequences were obtained from blood. The sequence was collected from a woman between 35 and 50 years old with Graves' hyperthyroidism. The CDR3 spells CASTSSTSNQPQHF. The CDR3, as DNA: TGTGCCAGCACTTCCAGCACTAGCAATCAGCCCCAGCATTTT. The variable domain in full, with the rest retrieved from reference TRBV2 and TRBJ1-5, is EPEVTQTPSHQVTQMGQEVILRCVPISNHLYFYWYRQILGQKVEFLVSFYNNEISEKSEIFDDQFSVERPDGSNFTLKIRSTKLEDSAMYFCASTSSTSNQPQHFGDGTRLSIL.